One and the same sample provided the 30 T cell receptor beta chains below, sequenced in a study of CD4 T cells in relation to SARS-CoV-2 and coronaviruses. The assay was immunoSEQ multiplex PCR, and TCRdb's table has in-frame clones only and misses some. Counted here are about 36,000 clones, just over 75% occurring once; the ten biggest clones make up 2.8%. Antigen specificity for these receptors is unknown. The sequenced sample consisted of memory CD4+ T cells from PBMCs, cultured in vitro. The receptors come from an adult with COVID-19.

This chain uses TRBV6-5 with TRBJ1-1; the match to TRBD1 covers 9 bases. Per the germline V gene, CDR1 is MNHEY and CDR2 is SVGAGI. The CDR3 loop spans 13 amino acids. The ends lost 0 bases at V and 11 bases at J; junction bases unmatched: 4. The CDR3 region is CASSYSGQGNAFF. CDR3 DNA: TGTGCCAGCAGTTACTCCGGACAGGGGAACGCTTTCTTT.

The CDR3 reads CASSRGLAGGASYEQYF. CDR3 sequence (DNA): TGCGCCAGCAGCCGGGGACTAGCGGGAGGGGCTAGTTACGAGCAGTACTTC. The V and J genes are TRBV5-1 and TRBJ2-7, with TRBD2 matching 16 bases. Unmatched junction bases numbered 8, after V lost 4 bases and J lost 4 bases. The CDR3 is 17 amino acids. Germline CDR1 SGHRS, CDR2 YFSETQ.

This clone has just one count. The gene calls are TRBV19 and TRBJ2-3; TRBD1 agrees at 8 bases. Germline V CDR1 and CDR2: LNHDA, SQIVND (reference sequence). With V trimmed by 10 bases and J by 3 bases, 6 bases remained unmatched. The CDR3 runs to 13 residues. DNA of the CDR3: TGTGCCACACGGACAGGGCGGACAGATACGCAGTATTTT. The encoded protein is CATRTGRTDTQYF.

The DNA of the CDR3 is TGTGCCAGCAGCTATAGAAGGACTAGCGGGGCTTACAATGAGCAGTTCTTC. Its translation is CASSYRRTSGAYNEQFF. The chain carries TRBV5-4 and TRBJ2-1; 12 bases match TRBD2. The CDR3 is made up of 17 amino acids. V dropped 3 bases and J dropped 4; count of bases not matched to a gene: 8. Germline V gene lookup returns CDR1 SGHNT and CDR2 YYREEE (reference sequence).

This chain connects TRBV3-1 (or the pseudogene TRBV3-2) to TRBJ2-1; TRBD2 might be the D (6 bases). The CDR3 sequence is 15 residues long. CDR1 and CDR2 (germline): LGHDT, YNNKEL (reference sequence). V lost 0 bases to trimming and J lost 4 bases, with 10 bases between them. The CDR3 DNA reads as TGTGCCAGCAGCCAAGACCCTAGCGAGTACAATGAGCAGTTCTTC. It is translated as CASSQDPSEYNEQFF.

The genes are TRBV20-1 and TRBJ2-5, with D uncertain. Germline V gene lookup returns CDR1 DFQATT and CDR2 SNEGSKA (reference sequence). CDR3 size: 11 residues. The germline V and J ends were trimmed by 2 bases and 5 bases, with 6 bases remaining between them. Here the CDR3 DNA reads TGCAGTGCTAGAACCGGGGAGACCCAGTACTTC. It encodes CSARTGETQYF.

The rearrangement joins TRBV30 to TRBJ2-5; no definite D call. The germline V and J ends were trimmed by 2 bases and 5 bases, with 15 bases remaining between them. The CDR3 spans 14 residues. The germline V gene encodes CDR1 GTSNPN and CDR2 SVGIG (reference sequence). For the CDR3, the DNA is TGTGCCTGGAGTCGTGAAGCTAAGAGTGAGACCCAGTACTTC. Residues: CAWSREAKSETQYF.

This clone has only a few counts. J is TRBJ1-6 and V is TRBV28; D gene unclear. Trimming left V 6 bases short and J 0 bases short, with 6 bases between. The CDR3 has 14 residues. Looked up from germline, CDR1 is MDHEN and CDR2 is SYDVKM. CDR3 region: CASSLSSYNSPLHF. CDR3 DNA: TGTGCCAGCAGCCTGAGCTCCTATAATTCACCCCTCCACTTT.

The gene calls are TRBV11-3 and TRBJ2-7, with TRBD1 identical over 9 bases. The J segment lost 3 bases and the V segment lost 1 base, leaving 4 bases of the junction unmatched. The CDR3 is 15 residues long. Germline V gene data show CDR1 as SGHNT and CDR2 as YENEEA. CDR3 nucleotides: TGTGCCAGCAGCTTAGGGACAGGGGACGACTACGAGCAGTACTTC. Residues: CASSLGTGDDYEQYF.

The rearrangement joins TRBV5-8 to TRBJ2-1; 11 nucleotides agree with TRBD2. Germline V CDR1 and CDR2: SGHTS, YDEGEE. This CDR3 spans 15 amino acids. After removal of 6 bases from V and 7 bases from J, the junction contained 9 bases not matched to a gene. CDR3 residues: CASIFRTSGRNEQFF. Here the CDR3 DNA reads TGTGCCAGCATTTTTCGGACTAGCGGGCGAAATGAGCAGTTCTTC.

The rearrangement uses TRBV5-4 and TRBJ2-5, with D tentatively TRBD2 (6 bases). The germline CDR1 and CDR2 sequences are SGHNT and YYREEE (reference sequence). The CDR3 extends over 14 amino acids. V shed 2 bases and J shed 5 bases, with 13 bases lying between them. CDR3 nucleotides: TGTGCCAGCAGCTTCGGGAGCCAGTTGGAGACCCAGTACTTC. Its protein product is CASSFGSQLETQYF.

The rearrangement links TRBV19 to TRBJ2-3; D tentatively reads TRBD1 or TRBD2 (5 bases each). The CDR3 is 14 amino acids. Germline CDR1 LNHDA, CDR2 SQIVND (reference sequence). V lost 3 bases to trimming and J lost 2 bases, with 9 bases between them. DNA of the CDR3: TGTGCCAGTAGTATTCGAGGGGCCACAGATACGCAGTATTTT. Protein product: CASSIRGATDTQYF.

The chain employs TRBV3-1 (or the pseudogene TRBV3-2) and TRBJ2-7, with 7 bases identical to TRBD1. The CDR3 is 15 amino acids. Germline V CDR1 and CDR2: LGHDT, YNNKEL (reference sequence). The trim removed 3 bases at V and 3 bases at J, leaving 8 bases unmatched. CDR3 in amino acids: CASSQTGISSYEQYF. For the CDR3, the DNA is TGTGCCAGCAGCCAGACAGGGATTTCCAGCTACGAGCAGTACTTC.

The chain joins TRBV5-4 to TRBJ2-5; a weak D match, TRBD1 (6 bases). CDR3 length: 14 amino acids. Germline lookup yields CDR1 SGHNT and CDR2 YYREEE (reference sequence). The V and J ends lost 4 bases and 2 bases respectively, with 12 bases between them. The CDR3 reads CASSPEDRQETQYF. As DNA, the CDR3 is TGTGCCAGCAGCCCCGAGGACAGACAAGAGACCCAGTACTTC.

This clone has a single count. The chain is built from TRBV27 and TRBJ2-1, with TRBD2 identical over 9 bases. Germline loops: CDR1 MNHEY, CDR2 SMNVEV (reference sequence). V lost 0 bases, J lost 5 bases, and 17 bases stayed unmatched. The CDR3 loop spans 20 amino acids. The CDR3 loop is CASSLSGGLAYTNLNNEQFF. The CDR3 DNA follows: TGTGCCAGCAGTTTATCGGGGGGACTAGCTTATACCAACCTAAACAATGAGCAGTTCTTC.

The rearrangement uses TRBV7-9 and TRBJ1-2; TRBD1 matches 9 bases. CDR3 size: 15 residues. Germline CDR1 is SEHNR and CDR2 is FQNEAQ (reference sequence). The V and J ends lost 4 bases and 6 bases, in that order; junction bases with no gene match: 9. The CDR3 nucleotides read TGTGCCAGCAGCTCCGAACAGGGGGCGCATAATGGCTACACCTTC. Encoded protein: CASSSEQGAHNGYTF.

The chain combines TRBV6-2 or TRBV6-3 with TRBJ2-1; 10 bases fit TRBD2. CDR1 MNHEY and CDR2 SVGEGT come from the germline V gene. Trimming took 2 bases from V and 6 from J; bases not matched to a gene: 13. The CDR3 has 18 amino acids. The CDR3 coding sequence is TGTGCCAGCAGTTACCCCAAAATCCTAGCGGGAGCTGGCAATGAGCAGTTCTTC. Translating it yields CASSYPKILAGAGNEQFF.

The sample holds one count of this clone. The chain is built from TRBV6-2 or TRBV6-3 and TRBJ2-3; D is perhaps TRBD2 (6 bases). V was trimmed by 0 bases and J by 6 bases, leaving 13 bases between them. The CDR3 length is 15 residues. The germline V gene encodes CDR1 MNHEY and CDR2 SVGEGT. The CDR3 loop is CASSYSTGVGDTQYF. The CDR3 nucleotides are TGTGCCAGCAGTTACTCGACGGGGGTAGGTGATACGCAGTATTTT.

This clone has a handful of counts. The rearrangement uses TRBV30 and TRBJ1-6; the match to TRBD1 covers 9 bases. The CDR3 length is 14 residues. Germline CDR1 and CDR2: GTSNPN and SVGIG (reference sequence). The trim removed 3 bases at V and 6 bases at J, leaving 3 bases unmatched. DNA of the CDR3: TGTGCCTGGAGGGAGACAGGGGGTAATTCACCCCTCCACTTT. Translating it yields CAWRETGGNSPLHF.

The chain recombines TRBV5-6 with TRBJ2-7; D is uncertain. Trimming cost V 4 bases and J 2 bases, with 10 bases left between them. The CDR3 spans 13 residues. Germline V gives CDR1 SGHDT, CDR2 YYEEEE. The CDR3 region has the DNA TGTGCCAGCAGCCCTCGTTGGACCTACGAGCAGTACTTC. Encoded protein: CASSPRWTYEQYF. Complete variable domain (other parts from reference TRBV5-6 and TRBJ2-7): DAGVTQSPTHLIKTRGQQVTLRCSPKSGHDTVSWYQQALGQGPQFIFQYYEEEERQRGNFPDRFSGHQFPNYSSELNVNALLLGDSALYLCASSPRWTYEQYFGPGTRLTVT.

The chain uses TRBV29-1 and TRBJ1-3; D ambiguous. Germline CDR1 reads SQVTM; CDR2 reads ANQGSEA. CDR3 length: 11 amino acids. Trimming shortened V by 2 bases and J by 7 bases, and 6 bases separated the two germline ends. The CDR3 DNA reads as TGCAGCGTTGAACAGTGGAACACCATATATTTT. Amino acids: CSVEQWNTIYF.

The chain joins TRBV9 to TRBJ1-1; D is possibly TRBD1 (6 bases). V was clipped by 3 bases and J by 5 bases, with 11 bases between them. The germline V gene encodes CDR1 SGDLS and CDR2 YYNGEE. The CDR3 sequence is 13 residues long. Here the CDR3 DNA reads TGTGCCAGCAGCGCAGCAGGGGTTACTGAAGCTTTCTTT. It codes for CASSAAGVTEAFF.

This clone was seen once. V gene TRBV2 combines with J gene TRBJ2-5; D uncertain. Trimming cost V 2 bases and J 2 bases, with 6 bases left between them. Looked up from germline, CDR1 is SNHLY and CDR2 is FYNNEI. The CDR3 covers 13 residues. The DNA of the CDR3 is TGTGCCAGCAGTGAACCTAATCAAGAGACCCAGTACTTC. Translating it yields CASSEPNQETQYF.

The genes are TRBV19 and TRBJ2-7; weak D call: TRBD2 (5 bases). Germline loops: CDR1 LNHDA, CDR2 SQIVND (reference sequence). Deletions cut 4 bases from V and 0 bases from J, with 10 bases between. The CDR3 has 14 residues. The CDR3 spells CASSRTSSSYEQYF. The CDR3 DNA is TGTGCCAGTAGTAGGACTTCGAGCTCCTACGAGCAGTACTTC.

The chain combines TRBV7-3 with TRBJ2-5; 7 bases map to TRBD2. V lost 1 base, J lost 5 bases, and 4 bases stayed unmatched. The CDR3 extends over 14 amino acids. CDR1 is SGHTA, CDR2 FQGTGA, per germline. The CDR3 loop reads CASSLSGSGETQYF. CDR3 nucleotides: TGTGCCAGCAGCTTAAGCGGGAGCGGCGAGACCCAGTACTTC.

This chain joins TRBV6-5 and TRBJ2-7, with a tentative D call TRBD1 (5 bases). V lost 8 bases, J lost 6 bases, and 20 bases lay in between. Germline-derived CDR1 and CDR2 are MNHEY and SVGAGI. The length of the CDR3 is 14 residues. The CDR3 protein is CASVAGPRGVEQYF. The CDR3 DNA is TGTGCCAGCGTAGCCGGGCCAAGGGGTGTCGAGCAGTACTTC.

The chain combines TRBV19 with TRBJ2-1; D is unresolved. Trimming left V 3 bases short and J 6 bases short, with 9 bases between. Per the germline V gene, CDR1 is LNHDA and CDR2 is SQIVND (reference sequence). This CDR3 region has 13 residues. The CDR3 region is CASSMGTFNEQFF. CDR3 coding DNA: TGTGCCAGTAGTATGGGAACCTTCAATGAGCAGTTCTTC.

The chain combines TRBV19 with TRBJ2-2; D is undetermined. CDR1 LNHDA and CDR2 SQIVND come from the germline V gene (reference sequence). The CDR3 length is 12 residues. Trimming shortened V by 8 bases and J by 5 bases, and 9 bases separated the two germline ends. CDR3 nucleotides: TGTGCCAGTTGGAGAAGGACCGGGGAGCTGTTTTTT. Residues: CASWRRTGELFF. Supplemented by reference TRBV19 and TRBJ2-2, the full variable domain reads DGGITQSPKYLFRKEGQNVTLSCEQNLNHDAMYWYRQDPGQGLRLIYYSQIVNDFQKGDIAEGYSVSREKKESFPLTVTSAQKNPTAFYLCASWRRTGELFFGEGSRLTVL.

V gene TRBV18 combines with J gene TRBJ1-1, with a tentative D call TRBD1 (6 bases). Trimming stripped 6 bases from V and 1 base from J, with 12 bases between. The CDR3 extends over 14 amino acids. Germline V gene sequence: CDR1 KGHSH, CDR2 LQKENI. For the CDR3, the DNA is TGTGCCAGCTCGGCAGGGGTGGAGAACACTGAAGCTTTCTTT. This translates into CASSAGVENTEAFF.

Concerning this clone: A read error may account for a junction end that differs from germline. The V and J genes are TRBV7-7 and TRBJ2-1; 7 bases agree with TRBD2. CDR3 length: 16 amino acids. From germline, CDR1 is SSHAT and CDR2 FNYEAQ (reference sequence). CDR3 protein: CASSRSAGALYNEQFF. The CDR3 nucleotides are TGTGCTAGCAGTAGAAGTGCGGGAGCCCTCTACAATGAGCAGTTCTTC.